This note documents a single T cell receptor beta chain sequence. Allocation to cohorts depended on clinical history reported by the participants. This table comes from immunoSEQ multiplex PCR, and its TCRdb copy is limited to in-frame clones, with some not included. The data contain roughly 360,000 clones, 75% to 90% of them singletons. This sample was taken from a study of blood T cell repertoires in COVID-19. The CDR3 contains 14 residues. V was shortened by 7 bases and J by 1 base, with 14 bases between the two germline ends. The germline V gene encodes CDR1 SGHVS and CDR2 FQNEAQ. The source is a woman between 50 and 59 years old who had recovered from COVID-19. This chain uses TRBV7-8 with TRBJ2-7; possible D gene TRBD2, 6 bases. Sequencing was done on a sample of PBMCs or T cells enriched from blood (not recorded which). The CDR3 sequence: CASTNPGTSYEQYF. The CDR3 DNA sequence: TGTGCCAGCACCAACCCGGGGACTTCCTACGAGCAGTACTTC.